These 24 T cell receptor beta chains share one sample of origin, sequenced in a study of cytomegalovirus exposure and HLA in healthy donors. The PCR used 60 Vbeta and 13 Jbeta primers. Method: immunoSEQ multiplex PCR; TCRdb's copy keeps in-frame clones and lacks some. The sample lists over 75,000 clones, 67% seen once, with 2.1% in the top ten. The sequencing sample was made of PBMCs. Every receptor here comes from a man in his thirties or forties in good health and CMV-seronegative.

The rearrangement links TRBV7-9 to TRBJ1-2; D is ambiguous. The CDR3 has 12 amino acids. V lost 5 bases and J lost 3, with 7 bases in between. CDR1 and CDR2 from the germline V gene are SEHNR and FQNEAQ (reference sequence). The CDR3 loop reads CASSGSDYGYTF. The CDR3 nucleotides read TGTGCCAGCAGCGGGAGTGACTATGGCTACACCTTC. Complete variable domain (other parts from reference TRBV7-9 and TRBJ1-2): DTGVSQNPRHKITKRGQNVTFRCDPISEHNRLYWYRQTLGQGPEFLTYFQNEAQLEKSRLLSDRFSAERPKGSFSTLEIQRTEQGDSAMYLCASSGSDYGYTFGSGTRLTVV.

The V call is TRBV5-1, the J call TRBJ2-7, with TRBD2 as a possible D gene (7 bases). The CDR3 runs to 14 residues. The V gene's germline CDR1 is SGHRS and CDR2 YFSETQ. V dropped 4 bases and J dropped 5 bases, with 16 bases sitting between them. The DNA of the CDR3 is TGCGCCAGCAGCCCTACGGGGGGCGAAAACGAGCAGTACTTC. It yields the protein CASSPTGGENEQYF.

The chain combines TRBV10-3 with TRBJ2-7, with a weak D call TRBD1 (6 bases). This CDR3 is built from 12 residues. Per the germline V gene, CDR1 is ENHRY and CDR2 is SYGVKD. Trimming cost V 4 bases and J 6 bases, with 10 bases left between them. The CDR3 coding sequence is TGTGCCATCAGTGGGGGGACATTCGAGCAGTACTTC. It specifies CAISGGTFEQYF.

V and J are TRBV25-1 and TRBJ2-7; 9 bases map to TRBD1. The V gene's germline CDR1 is MGHDK and CDR2 SYGVNS. Trimming at V came to 4 bases and at J to 6 bases, leaving 4 bases not matched to a gene. The CDR3 runs to 13 residues. Here the CDR3 DNA reads TGTGCCAGCAGTGCCGGGACAGGGACCGAGCAGTACTTC. It translates to CASSAGTGTEQYF.

The chain has TRBV10-2 and TRBJ2-3; 10 nucleotides match TRBD1. CDR3 length equals 15 residues. Germline CDR1 reads WSHSY; CDR2 reads SAAADI. The J segment lost 8 bases and the V segment lost 8 bases, leaving 13 bases of the junction unmatched. CDR3 DNA: TGCGCCAGCGGGGGGTGGGACAGGGGAAAAAGTACGCAGTATTTT. Translated, it gives CASGGWDRGKSTQYF.

This chain uses TRBV6-1 with TRBJ1-5; D perhaps matches TRBD1 (6 bases). Per germline, CDR1 MNHNS and CDR2 SASEGT. The ends were cut back, 1 base at V and 6 bases at J, with 13 bases in the middle. The CDR3 covers 15 residues. The CDR3 sequence is CASSEGGTFTQPQHF. CDR3 DNA sequence: TGTGCCAGCAGTGAAGGGGGGACATTCACTCAGCCCCAGCATTTT.

The chain couples TRBV28 to TRBJ1-1; 7 nucleotides line up with TRBD1. The CDR3 runs to 15 residues. CDR1 is MDHEN, CDR2 SYDVKM, per germline. The junction had 7 bases not matched to a gene; V was cut back by 6 bases and J by 0 bases. The CDR3 DNA reads as TGTGCCAGCAGCATAGACAGGGTTTTGAACACTGAAGCTTTCTTT. This codes for CASSIDRVLNTEAFF.

This clone was seen once. The chain couples TRBV25-1 to TRBJ2-3; tentative D call: TRBD2 (6 bases). Germline V lookup: CDR1 MGHDK, CDR2 SYGVNS. V was shortened by 0 bases and J by 3 bases, with 10 bases between the two germline ends. The CDR3 is made up of 15 amino acids. The CDR3 spells CASSEYSGRTDTQYF. CDR3 nucleotides: TGTGCCAGCAGTGAATATTCGGGGAGGACAGATACGCAGTATTTT.

This clone has more than one count but fewer than ten. The gene calls are TRBV5-8 and TRBJ1-6; D might be TRBD1 (5 bases). The germline V gene encodes CDR1 SGHTS and CDR2 YDEGEE. This CDR3 region has 14 residues. Trimming shortened V by 0 bases and J by 13 bases, and 14 bases separated the two germline ends. CDR3 amino acids: CASSLAAGLFPLHF. CDR3 bases: TGTGCCAGCAGCTTGGCCGCAGGGCTATTTCCCCTCCACTTT.

V and J are TRBV28 and TRBJ1-1; TRBD1 agrees at 8 bases. J was trimmed by 3 bases and V by 8 bases; bases with no gene match: 8. The CDR3 has 14 amino acids. Germline loops: CDR1 MDHEN, CDR2 SYDVKM. CDR3 in amino acids: CASVARQGYTEAFF. The CDR3 region has the DNA TGTGCCAGCGTGGCCCGACAGGGGTACACTGAAGCTTTCTTT.

This clone was seen a few times. This sequence joins TRBV4-1 and TRBJ1-4; perhaps TRBD1 as D (5 bases). The CDR3 sequence is 15 residues long. V lost 1 base to trimming and J lost 5 bases, with 11 bases between them. Germline V gives CDR1 MGHRA, CDR2 YSYEKL. The CDR3 nucleotides read TGCGCCAGCAGCCAAGTAGGGCAGGGCAATGAAAAACTGTTTTTT. Protein sequence: CASSQVGQGNEKLFF.

The chain is built from TRBV29-1 and TRBJ1-1; 11 bases match TRBD1. CDR3 length: 16 amino acids. The V gene's germline CDR1 is SQVTM and CDR2 ANQGSEA. V lost 5 bases to trimming and J lost 5 bases; unmatched junction nucleotides: 13. The CDR3 loop is CSVTVLPGTGGTEAFF. The CDR3 nucleotides are TGCAGCGTTACTGTTCTCCCCGGGACAGGGGGAACTGAAGCTTTCTTT.

The DNA of the CDR3 is TGTGCCAGCAGCTTAGCTATTAGCTCGAACACCGGGGAGCTGTTTTTT. Residues: CASSLAISSNTGELFF. This rearrangement joins TRBV11-2 to TRBJ2-2; no clear D. The V gene lost 1 base and the J gene lost 0 bases, with 9 bases spanning the gap. The CDR3 length is 16 residues. The germline V gene has CDR1 SGHAT and CDR2 FQNNGV.

This chain links TRBV5-6 with TRBJ2-3; 9 nucleotides match TRBD1. V lost 4 bases, J lost 2 bases, and 5 bases stayed unmatched. The CDR3 consists of 15 residues. Germline-derived CDR1 and CDR2 are SGHDT and YYEEEE. The CDR3 DNA reads TGTGCCAGCAGCCGAGACAGGGGGACCACAGATACGCAGTATTTT. It yields the protein CASSRDRGTTDTQYF. The variable domain in full, with the rest retrieved from reference TRBV5-6 and TRBJ2-3, is DAGVTQSPTHLIKTRGQQVTLRCSPKSGHDTVSWYQQALGQGPQFIFQYYEEEERQRGNFPDRFSGHQFPNYSSELNVNALLLGDSALYLCASSRDRGTTDTQYFGPGTRLTVL.

V is TRBV30 and J is TRBJ1-2, with a possible D match to TRBD1 (5 bases). With 0 bases removed from V and 4 bases from J, the gap between germline ends came to 12 bases. Germline V gives CDR1 GTSNPN, CDR2 SVGIG (reference sequence). The CDR3 sequence is 14 residues long. As DNA, the CDR3 is TGTGCCTGGAGTGTGTGGAAGGGGTTCTATGGCTACACCTTC. Residues: CAWSVWKGFYGYTF.

The J gene is TRBJ2-7, the V gene TRBV5-1; 7 bases agree with TRBD2. The length of the CDR3 is 13 residues. Germline lookup yields CDR1 SGHRS and CDR2 YFSETQ. With V trimmed by 6 bases and J by 7 bases, 10 bases remained unmatched. The CDR3 is CASTRGDWQEQYF. The DNA for the CDR3 is TGCGCCAGCACCCGGGGGGACTGGCAGGAGCAGTACTTC.

Of note for this clone: Compared with germline, one end of the junction differs, possibly owing to a read error. This rearrangement joins TRBV30 to TRBJ1-2; D gene ambiguous. Per germline, CDR1 GTSNPN and CDR2 SVGIG (reference sequence). This CDR3 region has 13 residues. In DNA, the CDR3 is TGTGCCTGGAGTGTGGAGGGCAACTATGGCTACCCCTTC. It yields the protein CAWSVEGNYGYPF.

V is TRBV7-2 and J is TRBJ2-5, with a possible D match to TRBD1 (7 bases). V was cut by 1 base and J by 1 base, with 16 bases left in between. The CDR3 covers 17 residues. CDR1 SGHTA and CDR2 FQGNSA come from the germline V gene. CDR3 amino acids: CASSLGRSGGGQETQYF. DNA for the CDR3: TGTGCCAGCAGCTTAGGGAGGTCAGGGGGAGGCCAAGAGACCCAGTACTTC.

The rearrangement joins TRBV7-3 to TRBJ2-2, with 8 positions matching TRBD2. There are 15 residues in the CDR3. Germline assignment: CDR1 SGHTA and CDR2 FQGTGA. The J segment lost 5 bases and the V segment lost 5 bases, leaving 7 bases of the junction unmatched. The CDR3 loop reads CASSTSGGRTGELFF. The CDR3, as DNA: TGTGCCAGCAGCACCTCGGGGGGGAGAACCGGGGAGCTGTTTTTT.

There are a few counts of this clone. The rearrangement joins TRBV25-1 to TRBJ2-5; 7 nucleotides line up with TRBD2. Per the germline V gene, CDR1 is MGHDK and CDR2 is SYGVNS. This CDR3 comprises 16 residues. V lost 3 bases and J lost 1; bases outside the gene matches: 8. The DNA for the CDR3 is TGTGCCAGCAGTGAGGGGGGAGGGCCCCTCCAAGAGACCCAGTACTTC. It translates to CASSEGGGPLQETQYF.

The chain combines TRBV6-5 with TRBJ1-2, with 8 bases aligning to TRBD1. Losses at the gene ends were 7 bases for V and 8 bases for J; bases not matched to a gene: 12. Looked up from germline, CDR1 is MNHEY and CDR2 is SVGAGI. The CDR3 spans 14 residues. In DNA form, the CDR3 reads TGTGCCAGCACTACACCTACAGGGGGTGAAGGCTACACCTTC. Amino acids: CASTTPTGGEGYTF.

The V gene is TRBV30, the J gene TRBJ1-2; the D gene is possibly TRBD1 (5 bases). Trimming shortened V by 3 bases and J by 8 bases, and 10 bases separated the two germline ends. Germline V lookup: CDR1 GTSNPN, CDR2 SVGIG (reference sequence). CDR3 length: 11 residues. DNA for the CDR3: TGTGCCTGGAGATCGGGGGGGGGCTACACCTTC. This translates into CAWRSGGGYTF. Full variable domain (missing parts from reference TRBV30 and TRBJ1-2): SQTIHQWPATLVQPVGSPLSLECTVEGTSNPNLYWYRQAAGRGLQLLFYSVGIGQISSEVPQNLSASRPQDRQFILSSKKLLLSDSGFYLCAWRSGGGYTFGSGTRLTVV.

This clone turned up a few times. The V gene is TRBV30, the J gene TRBJ2-7; 8 bases map to TRBD1. CDR1 and CDR2 (germline): GTSNPN, SVGIG (reference sequence). V shed 0 bases, J shed 1 base, and the junction held 2 bases outside the gene matches. The CDR3 length is 14 residues. CDR3: CAWSVQGGSYEQYF. CDR3 nucleotide sequence: TGTGCCTGGAGTGTACAGGGGGGATCCTACGAGCAGTACTTC.

This clone has more than one count but fewer than ten. The chain uses TRBV9 and TRBJ1-3; 7 bases agree with TRBD1. The germline V gene has CDR1 SGDLS and CDR2 YYNGEE. The CDR3 loop spans 16 amino acids. The V gene end was trimmed by 0 bases and the J gene end by 0 bases; junction bases not matched to a gene: 3. The CDR3 DNA reads TGTGCCAGCAGCGTAGCAGGGGGTTTCTCTGGAAACACCATATATTTT. Its protein product is CASSVAGGFSGNTIYF.